This is a list of T cell receptor beta chains from one sample in a study of identical twins. Via MiXCR, TCRdb re-called the 5' RACE reads, giving one row per CDR3 protein. The sample records some 320,000 distinct CDR3 sequences, around an eighth being singletons. These data also formed part of another study, on yellow fever vaccine responses in identical twins.

Sequenced sample: CD8+ T cells sorted from blood. The receptor set was obtained from a woman aged 18 to 35 in good health. CDR3s include the opening cysteine and the closing phenylalanine or tryptophan. A D gene is named only where the DNA matches it firmly. Not all rows give a size; the values are once, few, many and, for expanded clones, a class.

D,size,J,V,DNA,CDR3
TRBD1,many,TRBJ1-1,TRBV12-3/TRBV12-4,TGTGCCAGCAGCCCCTGGCTCGGACAGGCTGAAGCTTTCTTT,CASSPWLGQAEAFF
.,.,TRBJ2-1,TRBV12-5,TGTGCTAGTGGACCAGGACAGGGGGTTTCTAGCGGGACGATCTACAATGAGCAGTTCTTC,CASGPGQGVSSGTIYNEQFF
.,few,TRBJ2-4,TRBV28,TGTGCCAGCAGCCCGACCAAAAACATTCAGTACTTC,CASSPTKNIQYF
TRBD2,.,TRBJ2-5,TRBV7-6,TGTGCCAGCAGCGCGATGCTAGCGGGTCAGCTAGAGACCCAGTACTTC,CASSAMLAGQLETQYF
.,.,TRBJ2-7,TRBV27,TGTGCCAGCAGTTACGAGCGGAATCCCTCCTACGAGCAGTACTTC,CASSYERNPSYEQYF
.,few,TRBJ2-5,TRBV28,TGTGCCAGCAGTAATCGAGAGTGGGAGACCCAGTACTTC,CASSNREWETQYF
TRBD1,few,TRBJ2-1,TRBV6-1,TGTGCCAGCAGCTTGACAGGGGATCGAAGTGTTGAGCAGTTCTTC,CASSLTGDRSVEQFF
TRBD1,.,TRBJ2-1,TRBV7-8,TGTGCCAGCAGCTCCAGGGTCGGACAGGGTTTGAATGAGCAGTTCTTC,CASSSRVGQGLNEQFF
TRBD1,few,TRBJ2-1,TRBV7-6,TGTGCCAGCAGCTCCCGGGACAGATCCGACCAGGAGCAGTTCTTC,CASSSRDRSDQEQFF
TRBD1,.,TRBJ2-5,TRBV14,TGTGCCAGCAGCCAAGAACGATACCGATCCGGGACAGGAAAAGAGACCCAGTACTTC,CASSQERYRSGTGKETQYF
.,few,TRBJ2-5,TRBV7-9,TGTGCCAGCAGCCTCGAAACCCTGACCCAGTACTTC,CASSLETLTQYF
TRBD1,.,TRBJ1-1,TRBV5-6,TGTGCCAGCAGCCCACTCCGGGACAGGAACACTGAAGCTTTCTTT,CASSPLRDRNTEAFF
.,.,TRBJ1-1,TRBV20-1,TGCAGTGCTAGGCTGAACACTGAAGCTTTCTTT,CSARLNTEAFF
.,few,TRBJ2-5,TRBV20-1,TGCAGTGCTAGAGATCTGCAGGGGGGAGAGACCCAGTACTTC,CSARDLQGGETQYF
.,few,TRBJ2-1,TRBV23-1,TGCCCTAAGCAGTCGCCAGGGCATGAGCAGTTCTTC,CPKQSPGHEQFF
.,few,TRBJ1-4,TRBV29-1,TGCAGCGTTGGGCTGTCCGGCGAGACTAATGAAAAACTGTTTTTT,CSVGLSGETNEKLFF
.,.,TRBJ2-7,TRBV28,TGTGCCAGCAGACTGGGGAGGCACACTCGAAGCGAGCAGTACTTC,CASRLGRHTRSEQYF
.,.,TRBJ2-1,TRBV7-9,TGTGCCAGCAGCCTCATGACCGGTTATAGCGACAATGAGCAGTTCTTC,CASSLMTGYSDNEQFF
.,.,TRBJ2-1,TRBV19,TGTGCCAGTAGTATAGGCCCCGCGAGCGCCGCGTCCTACAATGAGCAGTTCTTC,CASSIGPASAASYNEQFF
.,few,TRBJ1-2,TRBV12-3/TRBV12-4,TGTGCCAGCACCATGGGAGGGGTCGGCTACACCTTC,CASTMGGVGYTF
.,.,TRBJ1-1,TRBV5-1,TGCGCCAGCAGCCCTGACCCAAGGAACACTCAAGCTTTCTTT,CASSPDPRNTQAFF
TRBD1,few,TRBJ2-7,TRBV29-1,TGCAGCGTTGAAAGGACAGGGTCCCCCTACGAGCAGTACTTC,CSVERTGSPYEQYF
TRBD1,.,TRBJ2-3,TRBV15,TGTGCCACCAGCAGACACGGGACAGGGACCACAGATACGCAGTATTTT,CATSRHGTGTTDTQYF
.,.,TRBJ2-1,TRBV27,TGTGCCAGCAGTTTAGGCGGGGTTGGTGAGCAGTTCTTC,CASSLGGVGEQFF
TRBD2,few,TRBJ2-1,TRBV9,TGTGCCAGCAGCGTAGCTAGCGGGAGTGTTTATGAGCAGTTCTTC,CASSVASGSVYEQFF
TRBD1,.,TRBJ2-1,TRBV4-1,TGCGCCAGCAGCCAAGGGTTAGGGACAGGGGGGAATGAGCAGTTCTTC,CASSQGLGTGGNEQFF
TRBD2,few,TRBJ2-1,TRBV7-3,TGTGCCAGCAGCTTAAGGCTCGCCGGGACTAGCGGAGATGAGGAGCAGTTCTTC,CASSLRLAGTSGDEEQFF
TRBD2,.,TRBJ2-7,TRBV23-1,TGCGCCAGCAGTCAACGGGGGAGGGCCACTTACGAGCAGTACTTC,CASSQRGRATYEQYF
TRBD2,few,TRBJ2-3,TRBV6-1,TGTGCCAGCAACCCTCTAGCGGGGTCATCAGATACGCAGTATTTT,CASNPLAGSSDTQYF
TRBD1,.,TRBJ1-1,TRBV9,TGTGCCAGCAGCAACAGCCAGACAGGGCCCACTGAAGCTTTCTTT,CASSNSQTGPTEAFF
.,many,TRBJ2-1,TRBV4-2,TGTGCCAGCAGCCAAGAACTAGGAGGCTCCTACAATGAGCAGTTCTTC,CASSQELGGSYNEQFF
.,many,TRBJ2-1,TRBV29-1,TGCAGCGTTTGTGGGGGATGGGAGTACAATGAGCAGTTCTTC,CSVCGGWEYNEQFF
.,many,TRBJ2-2,TRBV11-1,TGTGCCAGCAGCTTTCCAAGAGGCTCCGGGGCCTCACGCACCGGGGAGCTGTTTTTT,CASSFPRGSGASRTGELFF